Shown below are 32 T cell receptor beta chains from a single sample sequenced in a study of shared clonotypes between healthy human individuals. Profiled with immunoSEQ multiplex PCR; TCRdb holds only in-frame clones, not every one. The repertoire holds a few million clones, with just over 90% as singletons. The source material was naive CD4+ T cells sorted from blood. The subset here: CD45RA+ positively selected. The receptors were gathered from a man younger than 35 in good health.

On this clone: Other DNA sequences in the sample encode the same CDR3. This sequence joins TRBV29-1 and TRBJ2-2, with D possibly matching TRBD1 (5 bases). Germline V gene data show CDR1 as SQVTM and CDR2 as ANQGSEA. The V end lost 2 bases, the J end lost 8 bases, and 9 bases lay between the germline ends. This CDR3 is built from 12 residues. The CDR3 DNA reads as TGCAGCGTTGAACAGGGTGCAGGGGAGCTGTTTTTT. Its protein is CSVEQGAGELFF.

The chain combines TRBV6-5 with TRBJ2-7, with D tentatively TRBD1 (6 bases). CDR1 and CDR2 from the germline V gene are MNHEY and SVGAGI. CDR3 size: 11 residues. Trimming left V 8 bases short and J 3 bases short, with 8 bases between. The CDR3: CASAQGYEQYF. The CDR3 DNA is TGTGCCAGCGCACAGGGCTACGAGCAGTACTTC.

As regards this clone: Mismatch with germline at one junction end may stem from a read error. The chain carries TRBV7-7 and TRBJ2-7; TRBD2 matches 8 bases. The germline gives CDR1 SSHAT, CDR2 FNYEAQ (reference sequence). This CDR3 is 15 amino acids long. For the CDR3, the DNA is TGTGCTAGCAGCTTCACAGCGGGAGATTCCTACGAGCAGTACTTC. It codes for CASSFTAGDSYEQYF.

The V call is TRBV7-2, the J call TRBJ2-1; 9 nucleotides match TRBD2. The CDR3 contains 17 residues. Germline V gene sequence: CDR1 SGHTA, CDR2 FQGNSA. The trim removed 0 bases at V and 6 bases at J, leaving 9 bases unmatched. The CDR3 DNA reads TGTGCCAGCAGCTTAGCCGGGGGGCTAGCGGGGACCAATGAGCAGTTCTTC. This codes for CASSLAGGLAGTNEQFF.

This clone occurred once. This chain joins TRBV27 and TRBJ2-7; D gene ambiguous. The V end was cut by 3 bases, the J end by 4 bases, with 19 bases between. This CDR3 is built from 16 residues. CDR1 and CDR2 from the germline V gene are MNHEY and SMNVEV (reference sequence). The CDR3 nucleotides are TGTGCCAGCAGTTTCTCCTTCGGCCCCGGGCGATACGAGCAGTACTTC. This sequence encodes CASSFSFGPGRYEQYF.

The V call is TRBV30, the J call TRBJ2-5; D is undetermined. The CDR3 contains 13 residues. Between the trimmed V and J ends, which lost 3 bases and 4 bases, there was a span of 12 bases. The germline V gene has CDR1 GTSNPN and CDR2 SVGIG (reference sequence). The CDR3 nucleotides read TGTGCCTGGAGAAGAGTTGCCAGAGAGACCCAGTACTTC. Its protein product is CAWRRVARETQYF. Based on the CDR3 plus reference TRBV30 and TRBJ2-5, the full variable domain is SQTIHQWPATLVQPVGSPLSLECTVEGTSNPNLYWYRQAAGRGLQLLFYSVGIGQISSEVPQNLSASRPQDRQFILSSKKLLLSDSGFYLCAWRRVARETQYFGPGTRLLVL.

This clone was observed a single time. V usage is TRBV7-2 and J usage is TRBJ2-7, with TRBD1 as a possible D gene (6 bases). Trimming took 0 bases from V and 6 from J, leaving 15 bases between them. Germline V gene sequence: CDR1 SGHTA, CDR2 FQGNSA. The CDR3 loop spans 15 amino acids. This CDR3 reads CASSLAAQGYSEQYF. The CDR3 coding sequence is TGTGCCAGCAGCTTAGCCGCCCAGGGGTACTCCGAGCAGTACTTC.

This chain links TRBV19 with TRBJ1-4; D is unresolved. V lost 1 base, J lost 7 bases, and 10 bases lay in between. CDR3 length equals 14 residues. CDR1 is LNHDA and CDR2 is SQIVND in the germline V gene (reference sequence). The CDR3 protein is CASSIVGYGEKLFF. CDR3 sequence (DNA): TGTGCCAGTAGTATAGTAGGGTACGGTGAAAAACTGTTTTTT.

The chain recombines TRBV9 with TRBJ1-5; D is possibly TRBD1 (5 bases). V shed 1 base and J shed 3 bases, with 11 bases lying between them. This CDR3 region has 15 residues. Looked up from germline, CDR1 is SGDLS and CDR2 is YYNGEE. This chain's CDR3 is CASSVLDSPNQPQHF. CDR3 DNA: TGTGCCAGCAGCGTACTAGACAGTCCCAATCAGCCCCAGCATTTT.

The chain is built from TRBV2 and TRBJ1-2; D is unclear. The germline V gene encodes CDR1 SNHLY and CDR2 FYNNEI. The CDR3 consists of 14 residues. Trimming took off 4 bases at V and 2 bases at J, with 11 bases between the two ends. The CDR3 coding sequence is TGTGCCAGCAGTGTTGAAGGCGCCAACTATGGCTACACCTTC. Translation gives CASSVEGANYGYTF.

The chain has TRBV19 and TRBJ2-3; 7 bases fit TRBD2. With 3 bases clipped from V and 0 bases from J, the junction kept 9 bases outside the gene matches. CDR3 length: 17 residues. CDR1 and CDR2 from the germline V gene are LNHDA and SQIVND (reference sequence). The CDR3 nucleotides are TGTGCCAGTAGTATGCGGTCTAGCGGATCTAGCACAGATACGCAGTATTTT. Protein product: CASSMRSSGSSTDTQYF.

This clone has a handful of counts. The sample holds other DNA sequences that translate to the same CDR3. The chain is built from TRBV9 and TRBJ1-1; D call uncertain. The V gene lost 4 bases and the J gene lost 1 base, with 11 bases spanning the gap. CDR1 is SGDLS and CDR2 is YYNGEE in the germline V gene. This CDR3 is 14 amino acids long. CDR3 amino acids: CASSLGGGNTEAFF. CDR3 DNA sequence: TGTGCCAGCAGCCTGGGTGGAGGGAACACTGAAGCTTTCTTT. Full variable domain (remainder filled in from reference TRBV9 and TRBJ1-1): DSGVTQTPKHLITATGQRVTLRCSPRSGDLSVYWYQQSLDQGLQFLIQYYNGEERAKGNILERFSAQQFPDLHSELNLSSLELGDSALYFCASSLGGGNTEAFFGQGTRLTVV.

The rearrangement links TRBV4-1 to TRBJ2-2; 9 bases align to TRBD2. V trimming: 1 base; J trimming: 5 bases; junction bases outside the gene matches: 5. Germline lookup yields CDR1 MGHRA and CDR2 YSYEKL. This CDR3 region has 16 residues. In DNA form, the CDR3 reads TGCGCCAGCAGCCAAGGCGGGACTAGCTTTACCGGGGAGCTGTTTTTT. Encoded protein: CASSQGGTSFTGELFF.

Of note for this clone: Other DNA sequences within the sample encode an identical CDR3. This chain joins TRBV10-3 and TRBJ2-3; 13 positions match TRBD2. The germline gives CDR1 ENHRY, CDR2 SYGVKD. The CDR3 has 14 amino acids. The V gene end was trimmed by 8 bases and the J gene end by 1 base; junction bases not matched to a gene: 0. CDR3 region: CAIGTSGGTDTQYF. The CDR3 DNA reads as TGTGCCATCGGGACTAGCGGGGGCACAGATACGCAGTATTTT.

The gene calls are TRBV6-6 and TRBJ2-7; 12 positions match TRBD2. This CDR3 is 15 amino acids long. Germline assignment: CDR1 MNHNY and CDR2 SVGAGI (reference sequence). V shed 10 bases and J 2 bases; nucleotides not matched to a gene: 9. CDR3: CATSLAGGGAYEQYF. In DNA, the CDR3 is TGTGCCACCAGCCTAGCGGGAGGGGGGGCCTACGAGCAGTACTTC.

V and J are TRBV27 and TRBJ2-3; 10 bases align to TRBD2. The CDR3 loop spans 14 amino acids. V shed 6 bases and J 9 bases; nucleotides not matched to a gene: 9. Germline lookup yields CDR1 MNHEY and CDR2 SMNVEV (reference sequence). The CDR3 spells CASSPAGGPWTQYF. In DNA, the CDR3 is TGTGCCAGCAGCCCAGCGGGGGGGCCTTGGACGCAGTATTTT.

The J gene is TRBJ1-2, the V gene TRBV5-1; 10 bases are a match to TRBD1. V was clipped by 4 bases and J by 9 bases; unmatched bases: 6. Germline V CDR1 and CDR2: SGHRS, YFSETQ. The CDR3 extends over 13 amino acids. Here the CDR3 DNA reads TGCGCCAGCAGCACGGGACAGGGGTTGAGCTACACCTTC. Residues: CASSTGQGLSYTF.

This rearrangement joins TRBV28 to TRBJ2-4; D unresolved. V dropped 5 bases and J dropped 2 bases, with 7 bases sitting between them. CDR1 and CDR2 (germline): MDHEN, SYDVKM. This CDR3 is 13 amino acids long. CDR3 coding DNA: TGTGCCAGCAGTCCTCTAACCAAAAACATTCAGTACTTC. Translating gives CASSPLTKNIQYF.

The chain is built from TRBV19 and TRBJ2-7, with 8 positions matching TRBD1. Germline V gene data show CDR1 as LNHDA and CDR2 as SQIVND (reference sequence). Unmatched junction bases numbered 9, after V lost 5 bases and J lost 9 bases. The length of the CDR3 is 13 residues. CDR3 sequence: CASSEGQGATQYF. The CDR3, as DNA: TGTGCCAGTAGTGAGGGTCAGGGGGCGACGCAGTACTTC.

About this clone: An end of the junction differs from the germline gene, which may be a read error. J is TRBJ2-2 and V is TRBV7-7; D remains unclear. CDR3 length equals 16 residues. Germline V CDR1 and CDR2: SSHAT, FNYEAQ (reference sequence). DNA for the CDR3: TGTGCTAGCAGCTCCTTTGGGATATCGAACACCGGGGAGCTGTTTTTT. Residues: CASSSFGISNTGELFF.

The rearrangement uses TRBV2 and TRBJ2-2; D ambiguous. The CDR3 totals 14 residues. Germline V gene sequence: CDR1 SNHLY, CDR2 FYNNEI. V lost 6 bases and J 3 bases, leaving 11 bases between the germline ends. CDR3 residues: CASSYTDYTGELFF. The CDR3 DNA is TGTGCCAGCAGCTACACAGATTACACCGGGGAGCTGTTTTTT.

The genes are TRBV10-3 and TRBJ2-3; 8 bases match TRBD2. Germline V gene lookup returns CDR1 ENHRY and CDR2 SYGVKD. The CDR3 sequence is 14 residues long. Trimming at V came to 4 bases and at J to 2 bases, leaving 2 bases not matched to a gene. The CDR3 protein is CAISVGGVTDTQYF. In DNA form, the CDR3 reads TGTGCCATCAGTGTCGGGGGGGTCACAGATACGCAGTATTTT.

The chain is built from TRBV4-3 and TRBJ2-7, with 10 bases fitting TRBD2. Per the germline V gene, CDR1 is LGHNA and CDR2 is YSLEER. The V segment lost 0 bases and the J segment 3 bases; nucleotides outside the gene matches: 2. The length of the CDR3 is 15 residues. This CDR3 reads CASSQETSGFYEQYF. The DNA for the CDR3 is TGCGCCAGCAGCCAAGAGACTAGCGGGTTCTACGAGCAGTACTTC.

This clone was seen just once. J is TRBJ2-5 and V is TRBV30; D remains unclear. The end of the DNA is better explained by TRBJ2-7, so the J call may be wrong. The length of the CDR3 is 13 residues. From germline, CDR1 is GTSNPN and CDR2 SVGIG (reference sequence). CDR3: CAWYKLSSYEQYF. CDR3 nucleotide sequence: TGTGCCTGGTATAAATTGAGCTCCTACGAGCAGTACTTC.

The rearrangement links TRBV28 to TRBJ2-7, with TRBD1 matching over 7 bases. This CDR3 has 13 residues. CDR1 is MDHEN, CDR2 SYDVKM, per germline. The V gene end was trimmed by 6 bases and the J gene end by 4 bases; junction bases not matched to a gene: 6. The CDR3 bases are TGTGCCAGCAGAACGACAGGGAAATACGAGCAGTACTTC. Protein: CASRTTGKYEQYF.

The chain is built from TRBV5-4 and TRBJ2-5; D is ambiguous. Trimming took off 4 bases at V and 2 bases at J, with 15 bases between the two ends. The CDR3 extends over 15 amino acids. Germline V gives CDR1 SGHNT, CDR2 YYREEE (reference sequence). CDR3: CASSLRGPRQETQYF. The CDR3 nucleotides are TGTGCCAGCAGCCTACGTGGACCCCGACAAGAGACCCAGTACTTC.

This rearrangement joins TRBV4-1 to TRBJ2-2; the match to TRBD1 covers 9 bases. The J segment lost 0 bases and the V segment lost 5 bases, leaving 4 bases of the junction unmatched. Germline V CDR1 and CDR2: MGHRA, YSYEKL. This CDR3 region has 16 residues. CDR3 loop: CASSYGTGPNTGELFF. The CDR3 DNA is TGCGCCAGCAGCTACGGGACAGGGCCGAACACCGGGGAGCTGTTTTTT.

The chain carries TRBV5-1 and TRBJ1-1; the D gene is possibly TRBD1 (6 bases). The germline V gene has CDR1 SGHRS and CDR2 YFSETQ. Deletions cut 4 bases from V and 4 bases from J, with 11 bases between. This CDR3 has 13 residues. Here the CDR3 reads CASSAQGGTEAFF. For the CDR3, the DNA is TGCGCCAGCAGCGCACAGGGTGGCACTGAAGCTTTCTTT.

On this clone itself: Other DNA sequences within the sample encode an identical CDR3. This chain uses TRBV30 with TRBJ2-7; D might be TRBD1 (5 bases). V lost 2 bases and J lost 3, with 8 bases in between. CDR1 is GTSNPN, CDR2 SVGIG, per germline (reference sequence). The CDR3 extends over 12 amino acids. This CDR3 reads CAWSIQGYEQYF. CDR3 in DNA: TGTGCCTGGAGTATCCAGGGCTACGAGCAGTACTTC.

The chain has TRBV10-3 and TRBJ2-1; D might be TRBD2 (6 bases). The germline gives CDR1 ENHRY, CDR2 SYGVKD. This CDR3 has 13 residues. As DNA, the CDR3 is TGTGCTGGTGGACGGGAGCCGGGGAATGAGCAGTTCTTC. It encodes CAGGREPGNEQFF.

The J gene is TRBJ2-6, the V gene TRBV19; perhaps D is TRBD1 or TRBD2 (5 bases each). Deletions cut 1 base from V and 0 bases from J, with 13 bases between. CDR1 and CDR2 (germline): LNHDA, SQIVND (reference sequence). The CDR3 spans 18 residues. Here the CDR3 reads CASSIGWGSSSGANVLTF. DNA of the CDR3: TGTGCCAGTAGTATAGGGTGGGGGTCCTCCTCTGGGGCCAACGTCCTGACTTTC. Drawing the rest from reference TRBV19 and TRBJ2-6, the complete variable domain is DGGITQSPKYLFRKEGQNVTLSCEQNLNHDAMYWYRQDPGQGLRLIYYSQIVNDFQKGDIAEGYSVSREKKESFPLTVTSAQKNPTAFYLCASSIGWGSSSGANVLTFGAGSRLTVL.

The chain links TRBV11-2 to TRBJ2-3; D is tentatively TRBD1 or TRBD2 (6 bases each). Trimming took 6 bases from V and 0 from J, leaving 16 bases between them. The CDR3 spans 16 residues. Germline-derived CDR1 and CDR2 are SGHAT and FQNNGV. The CDR3: CASSLSQGRSTDTQYF. In nucleotides, the CDR3 is TGTGCCAGCAGTCTTAGTCAGGGGAGGAGCACAGATACGCAGTATTTT.